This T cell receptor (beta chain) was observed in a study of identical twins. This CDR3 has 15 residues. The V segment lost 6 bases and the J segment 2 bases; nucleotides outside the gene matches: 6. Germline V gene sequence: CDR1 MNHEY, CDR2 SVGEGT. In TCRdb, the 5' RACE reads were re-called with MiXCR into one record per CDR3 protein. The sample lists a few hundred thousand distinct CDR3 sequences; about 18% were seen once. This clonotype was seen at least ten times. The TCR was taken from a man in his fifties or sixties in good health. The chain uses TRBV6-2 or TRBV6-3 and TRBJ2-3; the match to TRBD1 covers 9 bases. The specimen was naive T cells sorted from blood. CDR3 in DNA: TGTGCCAGCAGCCTAACAGGGGGCGTCACAGATACGCAGTATTTT. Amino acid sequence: CASSLTGGVTDTQYF.